Shown below are 17 T cell receptor beta chains from a single sample sequenced in a study of post-analysis software for immune sequencing data. Study-wide results and caveats: Four to six TRBV segments appeared more often in patients than in controls, and TRBV5-6, TRBV5-1 and TRBV20-1 were among these.

Each TCR beta cDNA library carried unique molecular identifiers. Using its own MiXCR run on the PCR reads, TCRdb lists one record per CDR3 protein. The sample has more than 450,000 distinct CDR3 sequences, 44% seen once. These receptors' targets are unknown. Sequencing used blood. The receptors stem from a girl aged 5-17 years with multiple sclerosis.

J is TRBJ2-7 and V is TRBV28; the D is unclear. The CDR3 is made up of 12 amino acids. V was shortened by 6 bases and J by 3 bases, with 9 bases between the two germline ends. Germline V gene lookup returns CDR1 MDHEN and CDR2 SYDVKM. CDR3 region: CASSPPYYEQYF. Written as DNA, the CDR3 is TGTGCCAGCAGCCCCCCGTACTACGAGCAGTACTTC.

The chain combines TRBV27 with TRBJ2-6, with a weak D call TRBD1 (5 bases). Germline CDR1 reads MNHEY; CDR2 reads SMNVEV (reference sequence). The CDR3 runs to 19 residues. The V and J ends lost 2 bases and 0 bases respectively, with 17 bases between them. In DNA form, the CDR3 reads TGTGCCAGCAGTTTACACGCAGGGAATTTTGGCTCTGGGGCCAACGTCCTGACTTTC. It specifies CASSLHAGNFGSGANVLTF.

Only a few counts were recorded for this clonotype. At one end, the junction sequence differs from germline, possibly due to a read error. The V call is TRBV5-3, the J call TRBJ1-2; the D gene is possibly TRBD1 (6 bases). TRBV5-3 is treated as an ORF (open reading frame) with a function not yet certain. CDR3 length: 15 amino acids. As DNA, the CDR3 is TGTGCCGGAAGCTTGGTGGGGGGCGCTTGCTATGGCTACACCTTC. Translating it yields CAGSLVGGACYGYTF.

The sample holds a few counts of this clonotype. This chain uses TRBV15 with TRBJ2-6; TRBD1 matches 7 bases. This CDR3 comprises 16 residues. Germline V gives CDR1 LNHNV, CDR2 YYDKDF (reference sequence). V was clipped by 1 base and J by 3 bases; unmatched bases: 3. CDR3 coding DNA: TGTGCCACCAGCAGAGCTAGGGGGCATGGGGCCAACGTCCTGACTTTC. It encodes CATSRARGHGANVLTF.

This clonotype has only one observation. The chain combines TRBV12-3 or TRBV12-4 with TRBJ1-5, with 7 positions matching TRBD1. CDR3 length: 14 residues. Trimming at V came to 5 bases and at J to 3 bases, leaving 4 bases not matched to a gene. The CDR3 coding sequence is TGTGCCAGCAGTGGGGGACAGTTCAATCAGCCCCAGCATTTT. Translated: CASSGGQFNQPQHF.

The V call is TRBV28, the J call TRBJ2-1, with 9 bases matching TRBD1. CDR1 is MDHEN, CDR2 SYDVKM, per germline. The junction had 14 bases not matched to a gene; V was cut back by 7 bases and J by 4 bases. This CDR3 is 17 amino acids long. CDR3 nucleotides: TGTGCCAGCACCTTTTATTCCGGGACAGGGTTTTACAATGAGCAGTTCTTC. Translation: CASTFYSGTGFYNEQFF.

There are a few counts of this clonotype. This chain connects TRBV10-2 to TRBJ2-7, with D possibly TRBD2 on 6 matching bases. CDR1 and CDR2 (germline): WSHSY, SAAADI. The CDR3 has 14 amino acids. V was pared by 3 bases and J by 0 bases, with 9 bases between. CDR3 amino acids: CASSDSGSSYEQYF. DNA of the CDR3: TGCGCCAGCAGTGATAGCGGCAGCTCCTACGAGCAGTACTTC.

The table lists this clonotype with a few counts. The chain couples TRBV29-1 to TRBJ2-7, with TRBD1 matching over 8 bases. The length of the CDR3 is 12 residues. CDR1 and CDR2 from the germline V gene are SQVTM and ANQGSEA. Trimming cost V 4 bases and J 2 bases; bases outside gene matches: 1. CDR3 sequence (DNA): TGCAGCGTTGGGACAGGGACCTACGAGCAGTACTTC. This encodes CSVGTGTYEQYF.

This chain joins TRBV28 and TRBJ2-7, with 12 bases lining up with TRBD1. Near its end, the DNA agrees better with TRBJ2-5, so the J call may be wrong. The CDR3 is made up of 17 amino acids. From germline, CDR1 is MDHEN and CDR2 SYDVKM. The CDR3 reads CASSLMGQGAKDETQYF. The CDR3 region has the DNA TGTGCCAGCAGTTTGATGGGACAGGGGGCGAAGGACGAGACCCAGTACTTC.

The chain has TRBV18 and TRBJ1-6; no firm D call. Trimming removed 2 bases from V and 9 bases from J, with 11 bases in between. The V gene's germline CDR1 is KGHSH and CDR2 LQKENI. The CDR3 contains 14 residues. The CDR3 coding sequence is TGTGCCAGCTCACCAAACGGGGAAGGTTCACCCCTCCACTTT. Its translation: CASSPNGEGSPLHF.

The chain carries TRBV4-1 and TRBJ1-2, with D possibly TRBD1 on 5 matching bases. Germline CDR1 is MGHRA and CDR2 is YSYEKL. V was shortened by 1 base and J by 6 bases, with 18 bases between the two germline ends. This CDR3 is built from 16 residues. The CDR3 region has the DNA TGCGCCAGCAGCCAAGGGAGTCGGAGCAGAGGGGATGGCTACACCTTC. As protein: CASSQGSRSRGDGYTF.

This clonotype has only a few counts. The rearrangement links TRBV12-3 or TRBV12-4 to TRBJ2-7, with TRBD1 matching over 7 bases. J lost 1 base, V lost 8 bases, and 11 bases had no gene match. The CDR3 runs 15 residues. CDR3 nucleotide sequence: TGTGCCAGCGGTGTAGGGGGCTCACCGTCCTACGAGCAGTACTTC. Encoded protein: CASGVGGSPSYEQYF.

This clonotype has more than one count but fewer than ten. The chain has TRBV3-1 and TRBJ2-7; TRBD2 might be the D (6 bases). Germline lookup yields CDR1 LGHDT and CDR2 YNNKEL (reference sequence). This CDR3 is 12 amino acids long. V lost 0 bases to trimming and J lost 11 bases, with 11 bases between them. Here the CDR3 DNA reads TGTGCCAGCAGCCAAGACGGGGGACTTGAGTACTTC. Translation: CASSQDGGLEYF.

V usage is TRBV6-5 and J usage is TRBJ1-1; 8 bases fit TRBD1. With V trimmed by 7 bases and J by 4 bases, 5 bases remained unmatched. The CDR3 contains 13 residues. CDR1 and CDR2 (germline): MNHEY, SVGAGI. CDR3 nucleotide sequence: TGTGCCAGCACCTTCACAGGGGGCACTGAAGCTTTCTTT. Its translation is CASTFTGGTEAFF.

The rearrangement joins TRBV20-1 to TRBJ1-2; tentatively, D is TRBD1 (5 bases). V was clipped by 5 bases and J by 4 bases, with 14 bases between them. Germline CDR1 reads DFQATT; CDR2 reads SNEGSKA (reference sequence). CDR3 size: 13 residues. CDR3 loop: CSAPDKGSYGYTF. In DNA, the CDR3 is TGCAGTGCTCCAGACAAGGGGTCCTATGGCTACACCTTC.

The chain couples TRBV12-3 or TRBV12-4 to TRBJ2-5; D perhaps matches TRBD2 (6 bases). This CDR3 is 16 amino acids long. V was clipped by 3 bases and J by 1 base, with 15 bases between them. The CDR3 region is CASSLFWGRTQETQYF. CDR3 sequence (DNA): TGTGCCAGCAGTTTGTTTTGGGGGAGGACCCAAGAGACCCAGTACTTC.

The rearrangement uses TRBV6-1 and TRBJ2-1, with no clear D. The J call may be incorrect, as the DNA end agrees better with TRBJ2-7. From germline, CDR1 is MNHNS and CDR2 SASEGT. CDR3 length: 15 amino acids. The CDR3 reads CASSERQYVGNEQYF. The CDR3 DNA reads TGTGCCAGCAGTGAACGGCAGTATGTAGGCAATGAGCAGTACTTC.